These 10 T cell receptor beta chains came from one sample sequenced in a study of shared clonotypes between healthy human individuals. The naive CD8 population came from CD45RO-negative cells selected for CCR7, without terminally differentiated effector memory CD45RA+ cells. Profiled with immunoSEQ multiplex PCR; TCRdb holds only in-frame clones, not every one. The table includes about 2.2 million clones, roughly 91% detected once. Sequences were obtained from naive CD8+ T cells from PBMCs. These receptors all stem from a man aged 18 to 30 in good health. Some clones in this sample may be carry-over from other donors' samples.

This sequence joins TRBV19 and TRBJ2-7; 7 nucleotides line up with TRBD2. V lost 1 base, J lost 0 bases, and 9 bases stayed unmatched. The CDR3 has 17 residues. Germline V gives CDR1 LNHDA, CDR2 SQIVND (reference sequence). CDR3 protein: CASSIVGPWEGSYEQYF. The CDR3 nucleotides are TGTGCCAGTAGTATAGTTGGGCCCTGGGAGGGCTCCTACGAGCAGTACTTC. Supplemented by reference TRBV19 and TRBJ2-7, the full variable domain reads DGGITQSPKYLFRKEGQNVTLSCEQNLNHDAMYWYRQDPGQGLRLIYYSQIVNDFQKGDIAEGYSVSREKKESFPLTVTSAQKNPTAFYLCASSIVGPWEGSYEQYFGPGTRLTVT.

The gene calls are TRBV7-2 and TRBJ2-5; D is unclear. CDR1 is SGHTA, CDR2 FQGNSA, per germline. Trimming stripped 1 base from V and 4 bases from J, with 7 bases between. The CDR3 runs 13 residues. The CDR3 bases are TGTGCCAGCAGCTTAGGCTCAGGAGAGACCCAGTACTTC. This translates into CASSLGSGETQYF. Full variable domain (missing parts from reference TRBV7-2 and TRBJ2-5): GAGVSQSPSNKVTEKGKDVELRCDPISGHTALYWYRQSLGQGLEFLIYFQGNSAPDKSGLPSDRFSAERTGGSVSTLTIQRTQQEDSAVYLCASSLGSGETQYFGPGTRLLVL.

This clone was detected a few times. Other DNA variants within this sample encode the same CDR3. The chain couples TRBV19 to TRBJ1-1; D is unclear. The CDR3 has 14 amino acids. The V end was cut by 5 bases, the J end by 0 bases, with 10 bases between. Germline CDR1 LNHDA, CDR2 SQIVND (reference sequence). CDR3 in amino acids: CASSPRTVNTEAFF. CDR3 DNA sequence: TGTGCCAGTAGTCCCCGGACGGTGAACACTGAAGCTTTCTTT.

This clone has a handful of counts. The junction departs from germline at one end; a sequencing error may be responsible. J is TRBJ2-1 and V is TRBV14; possible D gene TRBD1, 6 bases. From germline, CDR1 is SGHDN and CDR2 FVKESK. The CDR3 runs to 13 residues. The CDR3 loop is CASTQTGLDRLVF. CDR3 sequence (DNA): TGTGCCAGCACCCAAACAGGCCTAGACAGGCTGGTCTTC.

The gene calls are TRBV18 and TRBJ2-3; no clear D gene. V lost 2 bases and J 6 bases, leaving 12 bases between the germline ends. The CDR3 covers 14 residues. The germline gives CDR1 KGHSH, CDR2 LQKENI. In DNA form, the CDR3 reads TGTGCCAGCTCACCAGGTAGAAGCTGGGATACGCAGTATTTT. It is translated as CASSPGRSWDTQYF.

V usage is TRBV7-3 and J usage is TRBJ2-5, with 7 nucleotides matching TRBD2. The length of the CDR3 is 13 residues. V gave up 5 bases and J gave up 3 bases; unmatched junction bases: 3. The germline V gene has CDR1 SGHTA and CDR2 FQGTGA. This CDR3 is CASSNREEETQYF. The CDR3 bases are TGTGCCAGCAGCAACCGGGAGGAAGAGACCCAGTACTTC.

This clone was seen only once. This sequence joins TRBV5-8 and TRBJ2-7; no reliable D call. The germline V and J ends were trimmed by 2 bases and 3 bases, with 15 bases remaining between them. This CDR3 has 15 residues. The germline V gene has CDR1 SGHTS and CDR2 YDEGEE. The CDR3 coding sequence is TGTGCCAGCAGCTTTCTTTCAACGCCCAACTACGAGCAGTACTTC. This codes for CASSFLSTPNYEQYF.

This clone was found once. The genes are TRBV27 and TRBJ2-1; the D call may be TRBD1 or TRBD2 (5 bases each). The CDR3 sequence is 14 residues long. With 5 bases removed from V and 7 bases from J, the gap between germline ends came to 15 bases. Germline CDR1 and CDR2: MNHEY and SMNVEV (reference sequence). In DNA form, the CDR3 reads TGTGCCAGCAGTCCACAAACTAGGGGAAATGAGCAGTTCTTC. It specifies CASSPQTRGNEQFF.

The chain links TRBV7-6 to TRBJ2-5, with D possibly matching TRBD2 (5 bases). Germline-derived CDR1 and CDR2 are SGHVS and FNYEAQ. This CDR3 comprises 13 residues. V shed 3 bases and J shed 1 base, with 6 bases lying between them. CDR3 nucleotide sequence: TGTGCCAGCAGCTTCGAGGGCCAAGAGACCCAGTACTTC. Residues: CASSFEGQETQYF.

This rearrangement joins TRBV27 to TRBJ1-2, with 9 bases fitting TRBD1. Per germline, CDR1 MNHEY and CDR2 SMNVEV (reference sequence). The J segment lost 8 bases and the V segment lost 3 bases, leaving 4 bases of the junction unmatched. This CDR3 has 13 amino acids. CDR3 amino acids: CASSLGQGMGYTF. DNA for the CDR3: TGTGCCAGCAGTTTGGGACAGGGAATGGGCTACACCTTC.